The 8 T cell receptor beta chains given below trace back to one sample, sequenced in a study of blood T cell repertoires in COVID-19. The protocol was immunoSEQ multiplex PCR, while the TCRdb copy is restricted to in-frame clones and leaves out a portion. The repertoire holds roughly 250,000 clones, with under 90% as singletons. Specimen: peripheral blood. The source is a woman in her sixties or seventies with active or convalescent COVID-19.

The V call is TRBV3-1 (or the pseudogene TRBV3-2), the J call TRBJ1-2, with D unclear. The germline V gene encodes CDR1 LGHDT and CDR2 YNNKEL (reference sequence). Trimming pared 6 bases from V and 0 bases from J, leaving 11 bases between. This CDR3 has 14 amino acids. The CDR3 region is CASRPDWANYGYTF. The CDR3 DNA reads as TGTGCCAGCAGACCGGACTGGGCTAACTATGGCTACACCTTC.

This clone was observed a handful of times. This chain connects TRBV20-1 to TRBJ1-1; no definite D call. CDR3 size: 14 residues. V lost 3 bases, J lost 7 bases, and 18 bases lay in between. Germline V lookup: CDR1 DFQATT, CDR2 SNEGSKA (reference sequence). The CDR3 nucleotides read TGCAGTGCTAGTGCGGGCAGGACTGTATTTGAAGCTTTCTTT. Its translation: CSASAGRTVFEAFF.

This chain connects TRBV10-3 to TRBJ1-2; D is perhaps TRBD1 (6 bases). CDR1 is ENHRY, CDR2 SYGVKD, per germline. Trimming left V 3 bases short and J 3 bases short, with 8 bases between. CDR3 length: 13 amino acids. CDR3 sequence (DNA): TGTGCCATCAGTGAACAGGGCGACTATGGCTACACCTTC. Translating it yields CAISEQGDYGYTF.

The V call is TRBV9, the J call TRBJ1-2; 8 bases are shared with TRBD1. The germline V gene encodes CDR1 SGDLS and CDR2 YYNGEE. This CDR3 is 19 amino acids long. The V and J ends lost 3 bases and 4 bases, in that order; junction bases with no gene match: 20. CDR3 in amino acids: CASSGATSPWTGIGYGYTF. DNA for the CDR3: TGTGCCAGCAGCGGAGCCACCAGCCCCTGGACAGGGATCGGCTATGGCTACACCTTC.

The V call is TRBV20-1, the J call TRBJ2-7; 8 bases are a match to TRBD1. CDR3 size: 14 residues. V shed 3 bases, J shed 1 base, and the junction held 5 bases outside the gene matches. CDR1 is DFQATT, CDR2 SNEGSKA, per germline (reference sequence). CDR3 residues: CSASWNRGSYEQYF. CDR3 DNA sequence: TGCAGTGCTAGTTGGAACAGGGGGTCCTACGAGCAGTACTTC.

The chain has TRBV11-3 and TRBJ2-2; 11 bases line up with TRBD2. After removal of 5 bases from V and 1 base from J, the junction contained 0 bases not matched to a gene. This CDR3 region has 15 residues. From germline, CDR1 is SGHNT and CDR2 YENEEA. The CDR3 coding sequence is TGTGCCAGCAGCCTAGCGGGGGGGAACACCGGGGAGCTGTTTTTT. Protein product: CASSLAGGNTGELFF.

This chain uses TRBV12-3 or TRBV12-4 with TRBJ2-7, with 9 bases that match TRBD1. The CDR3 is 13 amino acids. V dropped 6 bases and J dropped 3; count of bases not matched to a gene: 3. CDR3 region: CASRPTGGYEQYF. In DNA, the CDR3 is TGTGCCAGCAGGCCGACAGGGGGCTACGAGCAGTACTTC.

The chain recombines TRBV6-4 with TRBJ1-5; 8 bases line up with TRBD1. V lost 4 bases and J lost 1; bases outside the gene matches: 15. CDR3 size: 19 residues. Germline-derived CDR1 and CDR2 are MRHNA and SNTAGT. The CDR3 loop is CASSARTGPPQLSNQPQHF. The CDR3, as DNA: TGTGCCAGCAGTGCCAGGACAGGGCCACCCCAGCTCAGCAATCAGCCCCAGCATTTT.